Listed below are T cell receptor beta chains from one sample, sequenced in a study of T-cell reconstitution after alpha-beta-depleted transplantation in children. Via MiXCR, TCRdb re-called the PCR reads, giving one row per CDR3 protein. Of 450,000 to 600,000 distinct CDR3 sequences in the sample, over 25% were seen once. Material: PBMCs from the stem cell graft donor, obtained from the stem cell graft. All receptors come from a human donor who donated a stem cell graft to a child with aplastic anemia. The CDR3 runs from the conserved cysteine through the conserved F or W. The order of the fields is V gene, CDR3 length, D gene, J gene, clone size, CDR3 DNA, CDR3 protein. A D gene is named only where the DNA matches it firmly. The listing skips clone size in some rows; elsewhere it reads once, few, many or a size class.

TRBV12-3/TRBV12-4	13	NA	TRBJ1-1	many	TGTGCCAGCTATACGACGATGAACACTGAAGCTTTCTTT	CASYTTMNTEAFF
TRBV20-1	15	TRBD1	TRBJ1-2	NA	TGCAGTGCTAGTGTCCCGGGACAGGGGAGGTATGGCTACACCTTC	CSASVPGQGRYGYTF
TRBV4-2	18	TRBD2	TRBJ2-7	NA	TGTGCCAGCAGCCAAGGCCTAGCGGGAGGGCCAAGTACACACGAGCAGTACTTC	CASSQGLAGGPSTHEQYF
TRBV7-2	15	TRBD1	TRBJ1-2	NA	TGTGCCAGCAGCGCCCGTTACAGGGGGGACTATGGCTACACCTTC	CASSARYRGDYGYTF
TRBV29-1	13	TRBD2	TRBJ2-5	few	TGCAGCGGGAGTGCTAGCGGCCAAGAGACCCAGTACTTC	CSGSASGQETQYF
TRBV6-1	14	TRBD1	TRBJ1-5	few	TGTGCCAGCGGGGGACAGCCTAGCAATCAGCCCCAGCATTTT	CASGGQPSNQPQHF
TRBV6-2/TRBV6-3	18	NA	TRBJ2-2	few	TGTGCCAGCAGTTACTCAATTGGAGGGGGATGGAACACCGGGGAGCTGTTTTTT	CASSYSIGGGWNTGELFF
TRBV11-1	18	TRBD1	TRBJ1-2	NA	TGTGCCAGCAGCCGTCGGCCCCGGGACAGGGGGGCGAACTATGGCTACACCTTC	CASSRRPRDRGANYGYTF
TRBV15	15	NA	TRBJ2-7	once	TGTGCCACCAGCAGTCCCAGCCCGACTGACTACGAGCAGTACTTC	CATSSPSPTDYEQYF
TRBV7-2	12	NA	TRBJ1-5	NA	TGTGCCAGCAGCCAGGACAGCCAGCCCCAGCATTTT	CASSQDSQPQHF
TRBV28	16	TRBD2	TRBJ2-1	few	TGTGCCAGCAGTTCAACGACTAGCGGGTCCTACAATGAGCAGTTCTTC	CASSSTTSGSYNEQFF
TRBV6-2/TRBV6-3	14	TRBD2	TRBJ2-1	NA	TGTGCCAGCAGTCCTAGCGGGAGAGGGGGTGAGCAGTTCTTC	CASSPSGRGGEQFF
TRBV11-2	15	NA	TRBJ2-7	few	TGTGCCAGCAGCTTAGGCCGGGACCCGTCCTACGAGCAGTACTTC	CASSLGRDPSYEQYF
TRBV20-1	15	NA	TRBJ1-4	few	TGCAGTGCTAGAGATGGACAGTTTCTTAATGAAAAACTGTTTTTT	CSARDGQFLNEKLFF
TRBV3-1	15	NA	TRBJ1-1	NA	TGTGCCAGCAGCCAAAGACAGGTCTTGGACACTGAAGCTTTCTTT	CASSQRQVLDTEAFF
TRBV5-1	15	TRBD1	TRBJ1-5	many	TGCGCCAGCAGCGTGGGACAGGGGGAGGGTCAGCCCCAGCATTTT	CASSVGQGEGQPQHF
TRBV3-1	14	NA	TRBJ1-2	NA	TGTGCCAGCAGCCAAGGTTTCAGCGGCTATGGCTACACCTTC	CASSQGFSGYGYTF
TRBV13	15	TRBD1	TRBJ1-2	few	TGTGCCAGCAGCTTACCTTTAGACAGGGGCCGTGGCTACACCTTC	CASSLPLDRGRGYTF
TRBV7-3	16	TRBD1	TRBJ2-7	NA	TGTGCCAGCAGCTTAAACTCCGGGACAGGGGGAAACGAGCAGTACTTC	CASSLNSGTGGNEQYF
TRBV7-2	11	NA	TRBJ2-1	NA	TGTGCCAGCAGCTTGGCCATGTCACAGTTCTTC	CASSLAMSQFF
TRBV5-1	16	TRBD1	TRBJ2-7	NA	TGCGCCAGCAGCTTGGCCGGGACAGGACAATCCTACGAGCAGTACTTC	CASSLAGTGQSYEQYF
TRBV4-2	15	TRBD1	TRBJ2-5	few	TGTGCCAGCAGCCAAGATAGGGACAGACAAGAGACCCAGTACTTC	CASSQDRDRQETQYF
TRBV7-2	17	TRBD2	TRBJ2-3	NA	TGTGCCAGCAGCTTAGTGGGACTAGCGGGACCGGCGGATACGCAGTATTTT	CASSLVGLAGPADTQYF
TRBV20-1	14	TRBD1	TRBJ1-2	NA	TGCAGTGCACAAACCGGGACAGCTAACTATGGCTACACCTTC	CSAQTGTANYGYTF
TRBV6-4	16	TRBD2	TRBJ2-3	NA	TGTGCCAGCAGTGACCTAGCGGGAGGCCAGGCAGATACGCAGTATTTT	CASSDLAGGQADTQYF
TRBV20-1	16	TRBD2	TRBJ2-3	NA	TGCAGTGCTTTATCCGGGACTAGCGGGTACACAGATACGCAGTATTTT	CSALSGTSGYTDTQYF